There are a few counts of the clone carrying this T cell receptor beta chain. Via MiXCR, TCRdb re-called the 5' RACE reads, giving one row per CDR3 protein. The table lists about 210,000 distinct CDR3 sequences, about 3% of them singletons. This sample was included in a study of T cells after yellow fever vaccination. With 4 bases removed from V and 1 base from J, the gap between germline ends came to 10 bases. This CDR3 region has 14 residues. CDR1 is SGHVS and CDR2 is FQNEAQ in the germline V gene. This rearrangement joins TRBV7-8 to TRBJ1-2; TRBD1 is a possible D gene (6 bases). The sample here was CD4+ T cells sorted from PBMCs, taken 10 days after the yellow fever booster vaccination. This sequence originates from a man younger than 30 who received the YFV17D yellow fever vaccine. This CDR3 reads CASSSRTDNYGYTF. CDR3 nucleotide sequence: TGTGCCAGCAGCTCGCGGACAGATAACTATGGCTACACCTTC.